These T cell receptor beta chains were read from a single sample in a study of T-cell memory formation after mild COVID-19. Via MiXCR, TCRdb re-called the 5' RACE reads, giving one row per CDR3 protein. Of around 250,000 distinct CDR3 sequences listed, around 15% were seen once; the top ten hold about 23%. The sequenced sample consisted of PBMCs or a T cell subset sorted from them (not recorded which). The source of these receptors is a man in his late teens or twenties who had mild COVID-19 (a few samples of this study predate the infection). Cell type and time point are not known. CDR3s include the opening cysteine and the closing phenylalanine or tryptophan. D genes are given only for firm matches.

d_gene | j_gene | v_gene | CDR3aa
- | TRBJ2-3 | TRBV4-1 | CASSQDQDRQYF
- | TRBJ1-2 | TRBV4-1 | CASSQEGTNYGYTF
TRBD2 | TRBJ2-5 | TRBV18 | CASSPVSGGRFETQYF
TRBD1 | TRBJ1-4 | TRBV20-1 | CSVGTGPVEKLFF
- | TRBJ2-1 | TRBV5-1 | CASSQVGGNEQFF
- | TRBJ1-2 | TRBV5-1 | CASSAAFGGYGYTF
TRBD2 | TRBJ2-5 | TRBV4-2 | CASSPGGITQYF
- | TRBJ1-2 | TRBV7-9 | CASSTLGGGYTF
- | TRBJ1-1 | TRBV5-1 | CASSPPGANTEAFF
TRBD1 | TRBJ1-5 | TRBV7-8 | CASSSQGELDQPQHF
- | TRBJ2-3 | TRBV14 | CASSRRTVKSTDTQYF
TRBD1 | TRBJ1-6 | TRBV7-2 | CASSQRDRGTLHF
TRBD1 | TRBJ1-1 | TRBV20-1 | CSARSVTGDVTEAFF
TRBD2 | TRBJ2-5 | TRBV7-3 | CASSEWGRASGVQETQYF
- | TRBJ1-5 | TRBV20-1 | CSARPPGGMEQPQHF
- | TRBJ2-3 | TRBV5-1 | CASSFLTRGNNPDTQYF
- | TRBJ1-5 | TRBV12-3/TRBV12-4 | CASSLRGNGNQPQHF
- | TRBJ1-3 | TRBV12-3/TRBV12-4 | CASSLSGVGNTIYF
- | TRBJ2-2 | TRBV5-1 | CASSLGVFANTGELFF
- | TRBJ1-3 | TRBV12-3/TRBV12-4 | CASSLGHGGDTIYF
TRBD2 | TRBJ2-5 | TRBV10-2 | CASSEPLAGGIETQYF
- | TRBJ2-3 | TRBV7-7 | CASSPRQGGSVDTQYF
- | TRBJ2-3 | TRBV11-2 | CASSLIPKGTDTQYF
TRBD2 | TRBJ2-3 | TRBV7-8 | CASSLLRGGSVDTQYF
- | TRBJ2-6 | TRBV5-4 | CASSGLLSGANVLTF
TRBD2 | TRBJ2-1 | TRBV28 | CASQPGSGDYNEQFF
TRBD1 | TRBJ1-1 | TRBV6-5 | CASSQGQITEAFF
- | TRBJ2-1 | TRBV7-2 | CASSSGHRSSYNEQFF
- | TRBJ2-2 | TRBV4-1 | CASSATSKGVGELFF
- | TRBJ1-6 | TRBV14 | CASSQSPGAGSPLHF
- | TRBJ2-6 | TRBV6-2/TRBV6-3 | CAGRVSGANVLTF
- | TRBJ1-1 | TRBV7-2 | CASSRGGTEAFF
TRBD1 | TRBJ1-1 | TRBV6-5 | CASRVKGQGNTEAFF
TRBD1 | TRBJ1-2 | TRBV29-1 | CSVEVYRGGGYTF
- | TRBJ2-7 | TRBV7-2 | CASSQTVRATYEQYF
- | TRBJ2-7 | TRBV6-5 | CASSYQSGRPYEQYF
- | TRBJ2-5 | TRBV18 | CASSTPGSQETQYF
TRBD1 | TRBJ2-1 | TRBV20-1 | CSASGTGTEQFF
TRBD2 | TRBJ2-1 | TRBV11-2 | CASSPTQSSGGRGEQFF